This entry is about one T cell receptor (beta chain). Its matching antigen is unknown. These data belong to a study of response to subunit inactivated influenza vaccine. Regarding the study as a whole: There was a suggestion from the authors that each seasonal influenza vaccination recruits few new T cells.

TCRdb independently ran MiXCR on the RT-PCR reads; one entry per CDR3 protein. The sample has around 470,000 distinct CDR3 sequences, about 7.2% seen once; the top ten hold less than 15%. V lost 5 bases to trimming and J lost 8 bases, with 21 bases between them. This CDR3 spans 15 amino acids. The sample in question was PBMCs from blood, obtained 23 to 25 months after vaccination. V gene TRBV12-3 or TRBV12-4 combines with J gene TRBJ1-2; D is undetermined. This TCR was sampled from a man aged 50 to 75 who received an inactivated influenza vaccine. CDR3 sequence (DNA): TGTGCCAGCAGTCCCGGACTGAACCCGGGCACGGGCTACACCTTC. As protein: CASSPGLNPGTGYTF.